The 18 T cell receptor beta chains listed next were all sequenced from one sample in a study of CDR3 diversity in severe acne. In TCRdb, the PCR reads were re-called with MiXCR into one record per CDR3 protein. The sample holds almost 85,000 distinct CDR3 sequences, 45% to 60% seen once. The sequencing input was blood. The receptors were sampled from a male donor in good health, without acne.

Concerning this clonotype: The CDR3 does not close with the conserved phenylalanine or tryptophan, likely indicating a read error. Because the CDR3's place on the DNA is in doubt, the DNA is left out and the CDR3 is given as listed by TCRdb. This chain uses TRBV4-1 with TRBJ2-7. CDR1 and CDR2 from the germline V gene are MGHRA and YSYEKL. The CDR3 length is 9 residues, termini included. The CDR3 reads CASSQDAVT.

This chain links TRBV7-7 with TRBJ2-1; 8 nucleotides align to TRBD2. Germline V CDR1 and CDR2: SSHAT, FNYEAQ (reference sequence). This CDR3 has 14 amino acids. Germline trimming cut 5 bases from V and 7 bases from J; bases unmatched to any gene: 7. The CDR3 DNA reads as TGTGCCAGCAGCACCGGGACTAGATTTAATGAGCAGTTCTTC. This sequence encodes CASSTGTRFNEQFF.

V usage is TRBV6-1 and J usage is TRBJ2-1; D unresolved. Germline values: CDR1 MNHNS, CDR2 SASEGT. The length of the CDR3 is 12 residues. Trimming shortened V by 8 bases and J by 5 bases, and 10 bases separated the two germline ends. The CDR3 loop is CASPRLDNEQFF. The CDR3 DNA reads TGTGCCAGCCCACGACTGGACAATGAGCAGTTCTTC.

A note on this clonotype: Likely a read error: the CDR3 ends without its conserved phenylalanine or tryptophan. The V call is TRBV19, the J call TRBJ2-7, with a weak D call TRBD1 (6 bases). Trimming shortened V by 6 bases and J by 6 bases, and 24 bases separated the two germline ends. The CDR3 extends over 16 amino acids. Germline-derived CDR1 and CDR2 are LNHDA and SQIVND (reference sequence). The CDR3 DNA is TGTGCCAGTAGAAGGTTCACCCTTGGGGGCAACTCCGAGCAGTACCTC. Translated: CASRRFTLGGNSEQYL.

The V gene is TRBV7-6, the J gene TRBJ2-7; 13 bases are shared with TRBD2. This CDR3 region has 15 residues. Germline V gene lookup returns CDR1 SGHVS and CDR2 FNYEAQ. V shed 7 bases, J shed 5 bases, and the junction held 8 bases outside the gene matches. CDR3 coding DNA: TGTGCCAGCACCCTACTAGCGGGAGGGCCCGACGAGCAGTACTTC. It specifies CASTLLAGGPDEQYF.

The table lists this clonotype with a few counts. The chain links TRBV20-1 to TRBJ2-7; D is unclear. In germline, CDR1 is DFQATT, CDR2 SNEGSKA (reference sequence). This CDR3 has 11 amino acids. The CDR3 DNA reads TGCAGCGCTTTTGCCTCCTACGAGCAGTACTTC. This sequence encodes CSAFASYEQYF.

The chain couples TRBV19 to TRBJ1-1, with TRBD1 matching 8 bases. The trim removed 7 bases at V and 1 base at J, leaving 11 bases unmatched. The germline V gene encodes CDR1 LNHDA and CDR2 SQIVND (reference sequence). This CDR3 is 16 amino acids long. The CDR3 here is CASTIAGTGWNTEAFF. In DNA form, the CDR3 reads TGTGCCAGTACCATTGCCGGGACAGGATGGAACACTGAAGCTTTCTTT.

The chain carries TRBV11-3 and TRBJ2-6; no definite D call. Germline V gene sequence: CDR1 SGHNT, CDR2 YENEEA. This CDR3 comprises 16 residues. The ends were cut back, 1 base at V and 1 base at J, with 8 bases in the middle. CDR3 residues: CASSLGYGSGANVLTF. CDR3 coding DNA: TGTGCCAGCAGCTTAGGATATGGTTCTGGGGCCAACGTCCTGACTTTC. The variable domain in full, completed from reference TRBV11-3 and TRBJ2-6, reads EAGVVQSPRYKIIEKKQPVAFWCNPISGHNTLYWYLQNLGQGPELLIRYENEEAVDDSQLPKDRFSAERLKGVDSTLKIQPAELGDSAVYLCASSLGYGSGANVLTFGAGSRLTVL.

The genes are TRBV20-1 and TRBJ2-1; D is tentatively TRBD1 or TRBD2 (6 bases each). The V end lost 6 bases, the J end lost 7 bases, and 37 bases lay between the germline ends. Per germline, CDR1 DFQATT and CDR2 SNEGSKA (reference sequence). The CDR3 contains 20 residues. CDR3 DNA sequence: TGCAGTGCCCTCAGGCCACAGGGAGGTGCGAAATGGGAGAGAGAAAATGAGCAGTTCTTC. It encodes CSALRPQGGAKWERENEQFF.

The chain recombines TRBV15 with TRBJ2-3, with 8 bases aligning to TRBD2. The germline CDR1 and CDR2 sequences are LNHNV and YYDKDF (reference sequence). This CDR3 has 18 amino acids. Trimming took 3 bases from V and 0 from J; bases not matched to a gene: 11. This CDR3 reads CATSSLIISSGSTDTQYF. The CDR3, as DNA: TGTGCCACCAGCAGCTTGATCATTTCTAGCGGGAGCACAGATACGCAGTATTTT.

This chain joins TRBV20-1 and TRBJ2-3; 11 nucleotides line up with TRBD2. This CDR3 has 15 amino acids. Germline trimming cut 0 bases from V and 11 bases from J; bases unmatched to any gene: 10. Germline assignment: CDR1 DFQATT and CDR2 SNEGSKA (reference sequence). CDR3 sequence: CSARDGASGRNEQYF. In DNA form, the CDR3 reads TGCAGTGCTAGAGATGGGGCTAGCGGGAGGAATGAGCAGTATTTT.

For this clonotype: The DNA is omitted, as the CDR3 cannot be located on it reliably, and the CDR3 follows TCRdb's listing. This sequence joins TRBV20-1 and TRBJ2-2; TRBD2 is the table's D call, not checked against the DNA. A total of 20 residues make up the CDR3, ends included. CDR1 and CDR2 (germline): DFQATT, SNEGSKA (reference sequence). The CDR3 spells CSAREAGRLRYEQYFGELFF.

The rearrangement links TRBV5-1 to TRBJ2-7, with 11 bases lining up with TRBD2. The CDR3 spans 15 residues. Losses at the gene ends were 4 bases for V and 3 bases for J; bases not matched to a gene: 6. Germline V gene data show CDR1 as SGHRS and CDR2 as YFSETQ. The CDR3 spells CASSRAGTSGYEQYF. CDR3 nucleotide sequence: TGCGCCAGCAGCCGAGCCGGGACTAGCGGCTACGAGCAGTACTTC.

As to this clonotype: One junction end does not reproduce the germline sequence, and a read error may be involved. The rearrangement uses TRBV5-1 and TRBJ2-2, with 7 bases identical to TRBD1. This CDR3 region has 14 residues. Germline V gene lookup returns CDR1 SGHRS and CDR2 YFSETQ. CDR3 sequence (DNA): TGTGCCAGCAGCTCTTCGACAGGGACCGGGGAGCTGTTTTTT. Amino acids: CASSSSTGTGELFF. Full variable domain (missing parts from reference TRBV5-1 and TRBJ2-2): KAGVTQTPRYLIKTRGQQVTLSCSPISGHRSVSWYQQTPGQGLQFLFEYFSETQRNKGNFPGRFSGRQFSNSRSEMNVSTLELGDSALYLCASSSSTGTGELFFGEGSRLTVL.

This clonotype was recorded at least ten times. The gene calls are TRBV6-1 and TRBJ2-2, with a tentative D call TRBD1 (6 bases). Germline loops: CDR1 MNHNS, CDR2 SASEGT. With 4 bases removed from V and 3 bases from J, the gap between germline ends came to 12 bases. This CDR3 is 15 amino acids long. Here the CDR3 DNA reads TGTGCCAGCAGTGTAGGGGCAGGGGACACCGGGGAGCTGTTTTTT. This translates into CASSVGAGDTGELFF.

This clonotype has ten or more counts. The rearrangement links TRBV6-1 to TRBJ2-7, with D hard to call. Deletions cut 1 base from V and 1 base from J, with 11 bases between. This CDR3 spans 15 amino acids. Germline values: CDR1 MNHNS, CDR2 SASEGT. This chain's CDR3 is CASSEVSELSYEQYF. CDR3 sequence (DNA): TGTGCCAGCAGTGAAGTATCTGAGCTATCCTACGAGCAGTACTTC.

The CDR3 reads CASSESQAGRDEQFF. The CDR3 DNA reads TGCGCCAGCAGTGAGTCGCAAGCGGGACGCGATGAGCAGTTCTTC. The J gene is TRBJ2-1, the V gene TRBV10-2; the match to TRBD2 covers 7 bases. V was clipped by 0 bases and J by 8 bases; unmatched bases: 7. Per germline, CDR1 WSHSY and CDR2 SAAADI. The CDR3 covers 15 residues.

This clonotype occurred many times. V usage is TRBV5-1 and J usage is TRBJ2-1, with TRBD1 matching over 7 bases. This CDR3 spans 15 amino acids. The germline CDR1 and CDR2 sequences are SGHRS and YFSETQ. V shed 4 bases and J 1 base; nucleotides not matched to a gene: 5. The CDR3, as DNA: TGCGCCAGCAGCGAGACGACAGGGTCCTACAATGAGCAGTTCTTC. Its protein product is CASSETTGSYNEQFF.